This T cell receptor beta chain was obtained from a study of T cell responses to AZD1222 COVID-19 vaccine. Background on the study: The study pooled second doses at about 4 or about 12 weeks. Regarding the study as a whole: The peak T cell response came first, and repertoires were sampled only after it. Among vaccine-associated CD4 TCRs, coverage spanned spike, with dominance at 160-218 and 743-854. Unmutated variant regions reportedly attract nearly half of all spike-specific TCRs.

In regard to this clone: As yet, its antigen is unknown.

Measured with immunoSEQ multiplex PCR; TCRdb has only the in-frame clones, and not every one. The top ten clones hold about 3% of a sample with 130,000 to 150,000 clones, approximately 92% of them seen once. This TCR came from an adult in good health. The specimen comprised peripheral blood, sampled on day 0 of AZD1222 vaccination.

CDR3 sequence reads: CASSPGLATDTQYF. CDR3 bases: TGTGCCAGCTCACCGGGACTAGCGACAGATACGCAGTATTTT. The V gene is TRBV18, the J gene TRBJ2-3; 10 bases fit TRBD2. From germline, CDR1 is KGHSH and CDR2 LQKENI. V was clipped by 3 bases and J by 3 bases; unmatched bases: 0. The CDR3 has 14 amino acids.